One and the same sample provided the 6 T cell receptor beta chains below, sequenced in a study of early T cells in non-severe SARS-CoV-2 infection. TCRdb recomputed calls from the 5' RACE reads with MiXCR, one row per CDR3 protein. Here the sample spans tens of thousands of distinct CDR3 sequences, around 5.2% being singletons. The sample comprised whole blood. The receptor set was obtained from an adult who was a healthcare worker with PCR-confirmed SARS-CoV-2 infection or an uninfected control (not recorded which).

There are many counts of this clonotype. The rearrangement joins TRBV5-1 to TRBJ2-2; a weak D match, TRBD2 (6 bases). The CDR3 has 14 amino acids. V lost 0 bases and J 6 bases, leaving 9 bases between the germline ends. Germline CDR1 reads SGHRS; CDR2 reads YFSETQ. The CDR3 loop reads CASSLAGVAGELFF. CDR3 nucleotides: TGCGCCAGCAGCTTGGCGGGAGTGGCCGGGGAGCTGTTTTTT.

As concerns this clonotype: A much more abundant neighbour one base away suggests this may be a read error. The V call is TRBV3-1, the J call TRBJ2-1; perhaps TRBD2 as D (5 bases). CDR1 LGHDT and CDR2 YNNKEL come from the germline V gene (reference sequence). The CDR3 totals 13 residues. The CDR3 sequence is CASSPRESNEQIF. The CDR3, as DNA: TGTGCCAGCAGCCCGAGGGAGAGCAATGAGCAGATCTTC.

This clonotype was counted at least ten times. As DNA, the CDR3 is TGTGCCAGCAGCCTACGACTAGCGGGGGAGGAGGAGCAGTACTTC. Its protein is CASSLRLAGEEEQYF. The chain joins TRBV7-8 to TRBJ2-7, with TRBD2 identical over 12 bases. This CDR3 is 15 amino acids long. CDR1 and CDR2 from the germline V gene are SGHVS and FQNEAQ. Trimming removed 5 bases from V and 7 bases from J; junction bases left unmatched: 9.

Ten or more counts support this clonotype. This chain connects TRBV5-1 to TRBJ1-2; unclear D gene. The germline CDR1 and CDR2 sequences are SGHRS and YFSETQ. V was clipped by 1 base and J by 3 bases, with 7 bases between them. This CDR3 has 13 amino acids. The chain's CDR3 is CASSLSADYGYTF. As DNA, the CDR3 is TGCGCCAGCAGCTTGAGTGCGGACTATGGCTACACCTTC.

This clonotype was seen a handful of times. The chain uses TRBV20-1 and TRBJ2-5, with D maybe TRBD1 (5 bases). This CDR3 spans 14 amino acids. The germline V gene has CDR1 DFQATT and CDR2 SNEGSKA (reference sequence). V was shortened by 0 bases and J by 5 bases, with 13 bases between the two germline ends. CDR3 protein: CSARDPQAGETQYF. The CDR3, as DNA: TGCAGTGCTAGAGATCCCCAAGCAGGGGAGACCCAGTACTTC.

This clonotype was counted at least ten times. At one of its ends the junction is not consistent with the germline gene, which may arise from a read error. The J gene is TRBJ1-2, the V gene TRBV11-2, with TRBD1 matching 11 bases. CDR1 and CDR2 (germline): SGHAT, FQNNGV. The CDR3 runs to 14 residues. CDR3 coding DNA: TGTGCCAGCAACTTAGTGGACAGGGGGCATGGCTACACCTTC. This encodes CASNLVDRGHGYTF.